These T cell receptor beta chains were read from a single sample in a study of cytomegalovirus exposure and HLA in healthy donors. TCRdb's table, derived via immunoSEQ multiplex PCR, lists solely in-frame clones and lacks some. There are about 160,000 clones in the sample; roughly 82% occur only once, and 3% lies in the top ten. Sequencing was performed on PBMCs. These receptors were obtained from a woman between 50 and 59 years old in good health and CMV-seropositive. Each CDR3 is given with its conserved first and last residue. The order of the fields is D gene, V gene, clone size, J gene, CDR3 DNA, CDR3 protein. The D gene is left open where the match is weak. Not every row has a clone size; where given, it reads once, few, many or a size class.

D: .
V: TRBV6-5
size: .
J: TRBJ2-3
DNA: TGTGCCAGCAGTTACGAGCGGAGCACAGATACGCAGTATTTT
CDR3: CASSYERSTDTQYF

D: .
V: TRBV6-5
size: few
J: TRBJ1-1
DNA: TGTGCCAGCAGTTACAGCCCCCAGGTTGAAGCTTTCTTT
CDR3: CASSYSPQVEAFF

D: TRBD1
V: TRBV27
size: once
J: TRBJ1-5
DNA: TGTGCCAGCAGTTACCTAGGACAGGGTAGTACACAGCCCCAGCATTTT
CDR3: CASSYLGQGSTQPQHF

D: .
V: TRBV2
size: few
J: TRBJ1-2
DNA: TGTGCCAGCAGTTTTACAGGAGGGTATGGCTACACCTTC
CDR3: CASSFTGGYGYTF

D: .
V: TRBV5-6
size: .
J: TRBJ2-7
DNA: TGTGCCAGCAGCCCGGGGGTCTCCTACGAGCAGTACTTC
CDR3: CASSPGVSYEQYF

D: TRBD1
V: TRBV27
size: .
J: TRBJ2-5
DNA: TGTGCCAGCAGTTATACAGGGGACCAAGAGACCCAGTACTTC
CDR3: CASSYTGDQETQYF

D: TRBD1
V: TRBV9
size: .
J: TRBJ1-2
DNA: TGTGCCAGCAGCGTAGGGACAGGGGGGCTATGTGGCTACACCTTC
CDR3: CASSVGTGGLCGYTF

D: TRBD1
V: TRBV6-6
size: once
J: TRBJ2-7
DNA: TGTGCCAGCAGTCTCGGGACAGGGGTGTGCGAGCAGTACTTC
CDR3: CASSLGTGVCEQYF

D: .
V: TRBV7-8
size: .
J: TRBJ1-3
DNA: TGTGCCAGCAGCTTCCTAGGGGGCTCTGGAAACACCATATATTTT
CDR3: CASSFLGGSGNTIYF

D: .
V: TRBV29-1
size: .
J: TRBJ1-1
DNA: TGCAGCGTTAAAAGAGTGAGGGCGGACACTGAAGCTTTCTTT
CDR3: CSVKRVRADTEAFF

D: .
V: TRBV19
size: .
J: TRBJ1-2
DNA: TGTGCCAGCCAAAGGGGGACGGACAACTATGGCTACACCTTC
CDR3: CASQRGTDNYGYTF

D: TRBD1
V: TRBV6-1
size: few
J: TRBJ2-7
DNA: TGTGCCAGCAGTCAGACAGGGTCGCAGTACTTC
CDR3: CASSQTGSQYF

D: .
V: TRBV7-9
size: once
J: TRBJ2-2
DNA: TGTGCCAGCAGCCTGACAGACAGGAACACCGGGGAGCTGTTTTTT
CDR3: CASSLTDRNTGELFF

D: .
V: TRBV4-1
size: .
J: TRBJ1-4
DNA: TGCGCCAGCAGCCAAGACTCAGAGGGAGCAACTAATGAAAAACTGTTTTTT
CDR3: CASSQDSEGATNEKLFF

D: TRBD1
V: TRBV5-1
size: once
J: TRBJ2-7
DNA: TGCGCCAGCAGCTCGCTGGGGACAGGGAACGAGCAGTACTTC
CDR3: CASSSLGTGNEQYF

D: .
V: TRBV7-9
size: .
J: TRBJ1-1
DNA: TGTGCCAGCAGCTTAGGGCCCGCGGGCACTGAAGCTTTCTTT
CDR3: CASSLGPAGTEAFF

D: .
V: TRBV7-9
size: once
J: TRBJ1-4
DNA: TGTGCCAGCAGCACGACAGTGGATCGAACCGAAAAACTGTTTTTT
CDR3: CASSTTVDRTEKLFF

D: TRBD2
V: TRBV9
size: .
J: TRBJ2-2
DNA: TGTGCCAGCAGCCCGGGGACTAGCGGGGGGACCGGGGAGCTGTTTTTT
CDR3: CASSPGTSGGTGELFF

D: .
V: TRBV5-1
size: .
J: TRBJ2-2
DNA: TGCGCCAGCAGAAAAGAGACAGAGACCGGGGAGCTGTTTTTT
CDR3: CASRKETETGELFF

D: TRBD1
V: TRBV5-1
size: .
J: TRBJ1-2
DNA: TGCGCCAGCAGCACGGGACAGGCCTATGGCTACACCTTC
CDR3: CASSTGQAYGYTF

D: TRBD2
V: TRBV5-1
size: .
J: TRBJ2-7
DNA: TGCGCCAGCAGCTTGGGACTAGCGGGGAGTGCCGAGCAGTACTTC
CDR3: CASSLGLAGSAEQYF

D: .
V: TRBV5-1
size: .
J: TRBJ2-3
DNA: TGCGCCAGCAGCTTTGGCATTTTAGAGGGTACGCAGTATTTT
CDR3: CASSFGILEGTQYF

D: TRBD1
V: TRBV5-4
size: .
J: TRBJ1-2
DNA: TGTGCCAGCAGCTGGGAGACAGGGACCTCTAACTATGGCTACACCTTC
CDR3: CASSWETGTSNYGYTF

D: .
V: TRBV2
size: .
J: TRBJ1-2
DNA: TGTGCCAGCAGCGGCGGACGGGGCTATGGCTACACCTTC
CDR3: CASSGGRGYGYTF

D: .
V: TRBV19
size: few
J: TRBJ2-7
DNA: TGTGCCAGTAGTATACCCCGCGGCGAGCAGTACTTC
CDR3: CASSIPRGEQYF

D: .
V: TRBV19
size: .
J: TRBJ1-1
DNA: TGTGCCAGTGCGGGCGGCAGCCTAAGGACTGAAGCTTTCTTT
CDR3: CASAGGSLRTEAFF

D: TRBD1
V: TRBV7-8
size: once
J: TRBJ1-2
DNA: TGTGCCAGCAGCCAATTCACCGGGACAGGGGGCTATAACTATGGCTACACCTTC
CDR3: CASSQFTGTGGYNYGYTF

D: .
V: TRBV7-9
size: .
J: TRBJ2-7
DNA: TGTGCCAGCAGCCCCCGGCCGGGGTCCTCCTACGAGCAGTACTTC
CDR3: CASSPRPGSSYEQYF

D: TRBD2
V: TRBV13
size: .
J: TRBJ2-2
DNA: TGTGCCAGCAGCACTCAGACTAGCGAGAACACCGGGGAGCTGTTTTTT
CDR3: CASSTQTSENTGELFF

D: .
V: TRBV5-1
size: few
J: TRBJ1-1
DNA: TGCGCCAGCAGCTCGGTATGGGAGCCAGGAGTGAACACTGAAGCTTTCTTT
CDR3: CASSSVWEPGVNTEAFF

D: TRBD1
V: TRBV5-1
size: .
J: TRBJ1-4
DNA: TGCGCCACCAGACCGAAGACAGGGGTGGGTGAAAAACTGTTTTTT
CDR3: CATRPKTGVGEKLFF

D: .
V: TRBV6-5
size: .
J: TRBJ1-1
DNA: TGTGCCAGCAGCTACCGGGAGCTCCCAGGGACTGAAGCTTTCTTT
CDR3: CASSYRELPGTEAFF

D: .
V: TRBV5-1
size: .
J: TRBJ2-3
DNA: TGCGCCAGCAGCTTGGCCGTATCCGCGGGGAGCACAGATACGCAGTATTTT
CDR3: CASSLAVSAGSTDTQYF

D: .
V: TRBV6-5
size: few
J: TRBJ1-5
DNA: TGTGCCAGCAGTCGACATGATAGCAATCAGCCCCAGCATTTT
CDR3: CASSRHDSNQPQHF

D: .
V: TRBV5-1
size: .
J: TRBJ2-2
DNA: TGCGCCAGCAGAGAAGCGGGTGGGAACACCGGGGAGCTGTTTTTT
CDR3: CASREAGGNTGELFF

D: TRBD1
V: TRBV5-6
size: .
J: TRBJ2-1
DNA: TGTGCCAGCAGCTCTACAGGGGGGACCTACAATGAGCAGTTCTTC
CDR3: CASSSTGGTYNEQFF

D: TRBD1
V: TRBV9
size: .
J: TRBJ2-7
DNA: TGTGCCAGCAGCGGCGGCGGACAGGCAGCCTACGAGCAGTACTTC
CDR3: CASSGGGQAAYEQYF

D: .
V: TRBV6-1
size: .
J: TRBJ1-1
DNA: TGTGCCAGCAGTCTCGGCAGCGAGCGGAGTGAAGCTTTCTTT
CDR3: CASSLGSERSEAFF

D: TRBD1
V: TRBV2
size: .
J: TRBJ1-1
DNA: TGTGCCAGCGGGACAGATCTGAACACTGAAGCTTTCTTT
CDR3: CASGTDLNTEAFF

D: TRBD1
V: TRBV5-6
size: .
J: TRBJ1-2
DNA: TGTGCCAGCAGCCCAAACAGGGGTGGCTACACCTTC
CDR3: CASSPNRGGYTF

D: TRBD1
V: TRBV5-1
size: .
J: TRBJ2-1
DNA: TGCGCCAGCAGCTCGACAGGGGGCGCTGAGCAGTTCTTC
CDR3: CASSSTGGAEQFF

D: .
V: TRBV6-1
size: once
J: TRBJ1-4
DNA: TGTGCCAGCAGTGAAGAAGTTTTGGGACTTGTAGGGTTGGGGGGTAAACTGTTTTTT
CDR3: CASSEEVLGLVGLGGKLFF

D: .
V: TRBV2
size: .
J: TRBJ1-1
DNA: TGTGCCAGCAGGGCCAGACAGGCCAACACTGAAGCTTTCTTT
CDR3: CASRARQANTEAFF

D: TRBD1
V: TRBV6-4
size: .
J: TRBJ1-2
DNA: TGTGCCAGCAGTGGCCGGGACAGGGGGCGGTATGGCTACACCTTC
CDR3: CASSGRDRGRYGYTF

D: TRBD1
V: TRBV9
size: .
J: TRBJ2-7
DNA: TGTGCCAGCAGCGCCGGGACAGGGGATGAGCAGTACTTC
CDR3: CASSAGTGDEQYF

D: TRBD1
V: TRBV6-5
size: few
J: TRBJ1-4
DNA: TGTGCCAGCAGTTACGGTACAGGGGGACGGGAAAAACTGTTTTTT
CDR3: CASSYGTGGREKLFF

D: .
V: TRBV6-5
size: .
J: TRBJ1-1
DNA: TGTGCCAGCAAAAATAGGGGTGGCACTGAAGCTTTCTTT
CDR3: CASKNRGGTEAFF

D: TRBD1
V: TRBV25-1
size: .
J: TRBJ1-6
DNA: TGTGCCAGCAAGCCCCCAGGGGGCGGAGATTCACCCCTCCACTTT
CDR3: CASKPPGGGDSPLHF

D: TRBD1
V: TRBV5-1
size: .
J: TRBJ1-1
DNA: TGCGCCAGCACCTGGACAGGGGTTAGTACTGAAGCTTTCTTT
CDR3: CASTWTGVSTEAFF